Shown below are 16 T cell receptor beta chains from a single sample sequenced in a study of blood T cells in healthy people across ages. Combining a sample-barcoded 5' primer with a J-beta primer mix, a second PCR ran for roughly 6 to 12 cycles. Via MiXCR, TCRdb re-called the 5' RACE reads, giving one row per CDR3 protein. Of about 1.5 million distinct CDR3 sequences in the sample, under 55% were seen once. The source material was blood. The receptors were sampled from a woman aged 18 to 35 in good health.

This clonotype was observed many times. This rearrangement joins TRBV4-3 to TRBJ2-5; D is uncertain. Germline CDR1 LGHNA, CDR2 YSLEER. CDR3 length equals 16 residues. Deletions cut 0 bases from V and 2 bases from J, with 13 bases between. The CDR3 nucleotides are TGCGCCAGCAGCCAAGAAGCAGGATTGGGACAAGAGACCCAGTACTTC. Its translation is CASSQEAGLGQETQYF.

The V and J genes are TRBV20-1 and TRBJ2-7, with D possibly matching TRBD1 (5 bases). Trimming removed 0 bases from V and 4 bases from J, with 16 bases in between. In germline, CDR1 is DFQATT, CDR2 SNEGSKA (reference sequence). This CDR3 contains 15 residues. CDR3 in amino acids: CSARDPQGQRYEQYF. The CDR3 DNA sequence: TGCAGTGCTAGAGATCCGCAGGGCCAAAGGTACGAGCAGTACTTC.

The V call is TRBV29-1, the J call TRBJ2-7, with TRBD2 identical over 7 bases. Germline V gene sequence: CDR1 SQVTM, CDR2 ANQGSEA. This CDR3 region has 13 residues. With V trimmed by 4 bases and J by 2 bases, 5 bases remained unmatched. For the CDR3, the DNA is TGCAGCGTTGTGGGGAGGGCCACCTACGAGCAGTACTTC. This gives the protein CSVVGRATYEQYF.

There are a few counts of this clonotype. V is TRBV30 and J is TRBJ2-7, with a possible D match to TRBD2 (6 bases). Looked up from germline, CDR1 is GTSNPN and CDR2 is SVGIG (reference sequence). V was cut by 3 bases and J by 3 bases, with 6 bases left in between. The CDR3 extends over 11 amino acids. The CDR3 spells CAWSGSYEQYF. Written as DNA, the CDR3 is TGTGCCTGGAGCGGGAGCTACGAGCAGTACTTC.

Only a few counts were recorded for this clonotype. CDR3 region: CSASWGRVSNQPQHF. Written as DNA, the CDR3 is TGCAGTGCTAGTTGGGGGAGGGTTAGCAATCAGCCCCAGCATTTT. This chain uses TRBV20-1 with TRBJ1-5; D might be TRBD1 (5 bases). The V end lost 3 bases, the J end lost 0 bases, and 12 bases lay between the germline ends. The CDR3 spans 15 residues. CDR1 is DFQATT, CDR2 SNEGSKA, per germline (reference sequence).

V usage is TRBV24-1 and J usage is TRBJ2-5; 8 bases fit TRBD1. Trimming cost V 2 bases and J 2 bases; bases outside gene matches: 0. Germline CDR1 is KGHDR and CDR2 is SFDVKD. CDR3 length equals 14 residues. CDR3 DNA: TGTGCCACCAGTGATTGGGACAGGCAAGAGACCCAGTACTTC. Its translation is CATSDWDRQETQYF.

This chain connects TRBV4-2 to TRBJ2-1, with 8 bases lining up with TRBD2. The CDR3 extends over 14 amino acids. Germline values: CDR1 LGHNA, CDR2 YNFKEQ. Trimming took 8 bases from V and 7 from J; bases not matched to a gene: 10. The CDR3 DNA reads as TGTGCCAGCCGCGCCCTAGCGGGCCATAATGAGCAGTTCTTC. Translating gives CASRALAGHNEQFF.

The chain combines TRBV4-1 with TRBJ1-2; D remains unclear. The CDR3 spans 14 residues. V lost 3 bases, J lost 3 bases, and 11 bases lay in between. Germline CDR1 reads MGHRA; CDR2 reads YSYEKL. In DNA form, the CDR3 reads TGCGCCAGCAGCCAGGTTCAGGCCTACTATGGCTACACCTTC. It codes for CASSQVQAYYGYTF.

V gene TRBV21-1 combines with J gene TRBJ2-1; TRBD1 was called by the table and not checked on the DNA. TRBV21-1 is a pseudogene. This CDR3 spans 13 amino acids. CDR3 in DNA: TGTGCCAGCAGTGCGGGCGCCGCCTACGAGCAGTTCTTC. This sequence encodes CASSAGAAYEQFF.

There are many counts of this clonotype. The chain links TRBV10-3 to TRBJ2-5; the D call may be TRBD1 or TRBD2 (5 bases each). The CDR3 runs to 15 residues. The V end was cut by 2 bases, the J end by 5 bases, with 15 bases between. From germline, CDR1 is ENHRY and CDR2 SYGVKD. The CDR3 reads CAISEPGGITETQYF. The DNA of the CDR3 is TGTGCCATCAGTGAGCCTGGGGGTATAACGGAGACCCAGTACTTC.

V gene TRBV30 combines with J gene TRBJ2-2; TRBD1 aligns across 7 bases. This CDR3 spans 16 amino acids. Germline values: CDR1 GTSNPN, CDR2 SVGIG (reference sequence). Trimming removed 4 bases from V and 4 bases from J; junction bases left unmatched: 12. CDR3 DNA sequence: TGTGCCTGGATGACTCGACAGGGCCATATCACCGGGGAGCTGTTTTTT. It translates to CAWMTRQGHITGELFF.

The chain combines TRBV7-8 with TRBJ1-2, with D unresolved. Germline assignment: CDR1 SGHVS and CDR2 FQNEAQ. This CDR3 spans 14 amino acids. V was cut by 1 base and J by 6 bases, with 12 bases left in between. In DNA form, the CDR3 reads TGTGCCAGCAGCTTAGGTCCAGATACAGATGGCTACACCTTC. Translation: CASSLGPDTDGYTF.

The J gene is TRBJ2-3, the V gene TRBV18; D is ambiguous. From germline, CDR1 is KGHSH and CDR2 LQKENI. This CDR3 comprises 15 residues. Trimming removed 2 bases from V and 0 bases from J, with 9 bases in between. The CDR3 nucleotides read TGTGCCAGCTCACCAGACCTAGGCAGCACAGATACGCAGTATTTT. Translated, it gives CASSPDLGSTDTQYF.

This chain joins TRBV24-1 and TRBJ2-3, with TRBD1 matching 10 bases. Losses at the gene ends were 5 bases for V and 3 bases for J; bases not matched to a gene: 10. The germline gives CDR1 KGHDR, CDR2 SFDVKD. CDR3 length: 17 amino acids. The CDR3 loop is CATSGRDRGEVTDTQYF. The DNA of the CDR3 is TGTGCCACCAGTGGACGGGACAGGGGCGAAGTAACAGATACGCAGTATTTT.

This clonotype was recorded a few times. The genes are TRBV20-1 and TRBJ2-1, with TRBD2 matching over 10 bases. The V gene end was trimmed by 2 bases and the J gene end by 2 bases; junction bases not matched to a gene: 3. CDR1 is DFQATT, CDR2 SNEGSKA, per germline (reference sequence). The CDR3 is 15 amino acids. The CDR3 reads CSARTAGGPYNEQFF. CDR3 DNA: TGCAGTGCTAGAACAGCGGGAGGGCCCTACAATGAGCAGTTCTTC.

The chain employs TRBV29-1 and TRBJ2-7; 9 bases align to TRBD1. CDR1 and CDR2 from the germline V gene are SQVTM and ANQGSEA. The junction had 8 bases not matched to a gene; V was cut back by 0 bases and J by 5 bases. The CDR3 consists of 15 residues. CDR3 sequence reads: CSVEDLKTGGHEQYF. The CDR3 DNA reads as TGCAGCGTTGAAGATCTGAAGACAGGGGGTCACGAGCAGTACTTC.